The 7 T cell receptor beta chains listed next were all sequenced from one sample in a study of blood T cell repertoires in COVID-19. Sequencing used immunoSEQ multiplex PCR; TCRdb keeps in-frame clones, though not all of them. The sample includes 150,000 to 200,000 clones, about 80% of them seen just once. Material for sequencing was peripheral blood. These receptors all come from a man aged 60-69 years with acute or convalescent COVID-19.

This clone has only a few counts. V gene TRBV7-8 combines with J gene TRBJ1-1; D call uncertain. This CDR3 has 15 amino acids. V lost 0 bases to trimming and J lost 1 base, with 9 bases between them. The germline CDR1 and CDR2 sequences are SGHVS and FQNEAQ. CDR3 in amino acids: CASSLASGRNTEAFF. The CDR3, as DNA: TGTGCCAGCAGCTTAGCCTCGGGTCGGAACACTGAAGCTTTCTTT.

The chain links TRBV10-3 to TRBJ2-7; D may be TRBD2 (6 bases). Looked up from germline, CDR1 is ENHRY and CDR2 is SYGVKD. The CDR3 totals 14 residues. V lost 0 bases and J 7 bases, leaving 13 bases between the germline ends. The CDR3 loop is CAISESGGGEEQYF. The CDR3 DNA follows: TGTGCCATCAGTGAGTCGGGGGGTGGTGAGGAGCAGTACTTC.

The rearrangement links TRBV2 to TRBJ2-3; tentative D call: TRBD2 (6 bases). From germline, CDR1 is SNHLY and CDR2 FYNNEI. V was trimmed by 3 bases and J by 0 bases, leaving 10 bases between them. The CDR3 totals 15 residues. CDR3 region: CASSEGGTSTDTQYF. CDR3 nucleotide sequence: TGTGCCAGCAGTGAGGGGGGAACTAGCACAGATACGCAGTATTTT.

This clone was detected only a few times. This specimen includes other DNA sequences encoding the same CDR3. The V and J genes are TRBV5-5 and TRBJ1-5, with 9 bases lining up with TRBD1. Trimming took 3 bases from V and 6 from J; bases not matched to a gene: 4. In germline, CDR1 is SGHKS, CDR2 YYEKEE (reference sequence). CDR3 length equals 14 residues. CDR3 nucleotides: TGTGCCAGCAGCTCCCGACAGGGGGGTCAGCCCCAGCATTTT. Amino acid sequence: CASSSRQGGQPQHF. The full variable domain, its missing parts supplied by reference TRBV5-5 and TRBJ1-5, is DAGVTQSPTHLIKTRGQQVTLRCSPISGHKSVSWYQQVLGQGPQFIFQYYEKEERGRGNFPDRFSARQFPNYSSELNVNALLLGDSALYLCASSSRQGGQPQHFGDGTRLSIL.

The chain employs TRBV6-5 and TRBJ1-2, with unresolved D. The V end was cut by 0 bases, the J end by 4 bases, with 9 bases between. Looked up from germline, CDR1 is MNHEY and CDR2 is SVGAGI. This CDR3 spans 14 amino acids. The CDR3 DNA follows: TGTGCCAGCAGTTACTCGGCGGAAACCTATGGCTACACCTTC. Protein sequence: CASSYSAETYGYTF.

The V and J genes are TRBV7-2 and TRBJ2-6; D call uncertain. V was trimmed by 5 bases and J by 2 bases, leaving 16 bases between them. Per the germline V gene, CDR1 is SGHTA and CDR2 is FQGNSA. The CDR3 runs to 17 residues. The CDR3 loop reads CASSLKRYITGANVLTF. CDR3 in DNA: TGTGCCAGCAGCCTCAAGAGGTACATTACTGGGGCCAACGTCCTGACTTTC.

V usage is TRBV10-3 and J usage is TRBJ2-5, with TRBD1 as a possible D gene (5 bases). This CDR3 is built from 13 residues. Germline CDR1 reads ENHRY; CDR2 reads SYGVKD. The V and J ends lost 0 bases and 5 bases respectively, with 7 bases between them. The CDR3 reads CAISESRAETQYF. Here the CDR3 DNA reads TGTGCCATCAGTGAGTCCAGGGCCGAGACCCAGTACTTC.